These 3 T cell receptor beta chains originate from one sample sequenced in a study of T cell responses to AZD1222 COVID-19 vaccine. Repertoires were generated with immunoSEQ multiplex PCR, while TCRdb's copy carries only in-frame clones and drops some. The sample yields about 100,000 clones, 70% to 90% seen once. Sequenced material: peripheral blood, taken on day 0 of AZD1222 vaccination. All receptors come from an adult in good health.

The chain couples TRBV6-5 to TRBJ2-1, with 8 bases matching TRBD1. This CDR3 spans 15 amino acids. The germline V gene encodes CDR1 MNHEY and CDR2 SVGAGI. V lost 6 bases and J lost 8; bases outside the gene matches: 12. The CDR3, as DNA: TGTGCCAGCAGCCTAACAGGGGGTTCGTGGGATGAGCAGTTCTTC. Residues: CASSLTGGSWDEQFF.

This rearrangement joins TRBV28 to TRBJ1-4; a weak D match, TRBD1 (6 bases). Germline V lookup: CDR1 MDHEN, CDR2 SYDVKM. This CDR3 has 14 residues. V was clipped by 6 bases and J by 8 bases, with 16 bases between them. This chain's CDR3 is CASSPGQSREKLFF. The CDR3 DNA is TGTGCCAGCAGCCCTGGACAGTCGCGGGAAAAACTGTTTTTT.

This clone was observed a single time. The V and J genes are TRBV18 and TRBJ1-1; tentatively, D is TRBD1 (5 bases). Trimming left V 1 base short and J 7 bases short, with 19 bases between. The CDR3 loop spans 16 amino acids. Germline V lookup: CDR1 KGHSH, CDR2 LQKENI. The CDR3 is CASSPRQGRGKSEAFF. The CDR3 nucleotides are TGTGCCAGCTCACCACGCCAGGGTAGAGGGAAAAGTGAAGCTTTCTTT.